This T cell receptor beta chain stems from a study of cytomegalovirus exposure and HLA in healthy donors (dated by TCRdb to the late 2010s). At the level of the whole study: An earlier analysis of approximately 550 of the donors reported roughly 270 Gb of sequence data and around 120 million unique TCR beta sequences from approximately 180 million T cells. An earlier analysis of 587 of the donors applied high-throughput TCR beta sequencing to assess whether each TCR beta V gene segment acted as functional or pseudogenic. Five DR-DQ haplotypes were treated as single units for association and clustering because of strong linkage in the cohort. A later analysis re-examined previously published TCR beta repertoires from more than 650 donors and added high-resolution HLA genotyping to investigate patterns of TCR occurrence. A later genetic analysis took genome-wide SNP genotypes for about 60% of the roughly 670 donors and used that subset as a discovery cohort. Donor age, sex, ethnicity and CMV serostatus were compiled alongside the repertoire data. Besides the first cohort of roughly 640 subjects, a separate validation cohort made up of some 110 different subjects was used. All discovery cohort repertoires had been generated using a single sequencing platform. Using immunosequencing, the study profiled T cell repertoires from fewer than 850 subjects and related those repertoires to cytomegalovirus serostatus. The study aimed to test whether cataloging public T cell receptors could reveal signatures of past pathogen exposure. Roughly 310 gigabases of sequencing data and 80 million or so unique TCR sequences were included in an early release covering roughly 600 HLA-typed donors. High-throughput TCR immunosequencing, statistical association of individual TCRs with disease status, and machine learning were combined to predict cytomegalovirus infection status. Rather than drawing on any new phenotypic data, the later analysis identified candidate immune exposures from TCR beta sequences and the way those sequences occurred across donors. The number of donors typed differed by locus, with about 620-630 for A, B, C, DRB1 and DQB1, around 520 for DQA1, 600 to 610 for DPA1, and some 470 for DPB1. HLA typing included class I and class II loci at four-digit resolution. Among the roughly 400 genotyped donors, about 85% belonged to the genetic ancestry cluster associated with self-reported Caucasian donors. Across under 500 genotyped donors of the cohort, an average of about 250,000 unique TCR beta nucleotide sequences per donor were sequenced, and approximately 17% of those sequences were non-productive.

V sheds 4 bases and J sheds 6 bases, leaving 20 bases between their ends. Inclusive of the bounding cysteine and phenylalanine, the CDR3 is 15 residues long. This entry keeps only the CDR3 DNA: 45 bases, framed from base 1. Based on the germline V gene, the CDR1 and CDR2 sequences are SGHRS and YFSETQ. The cohort consisted of 650 to 700 healthy bone marrow donors. Cohort members were all nominally healthy when sampled, although unrecorded immune exposures were likely present. The donor tested CMV seropositive, placing the donor among the 290 or so seropositive members of the cohort. Every donor gave a peripheral blood sample, and the peripheral blood mononuclear cells from that sample were used for TCR beta sequencing. The Qiagen DNeasy Blood Extraction Kit was used to extract genomic DNA from the blood cell samples. Overall results and qualifications from the work: In a later analysis, the rate of TCR association differed among HLA loci, with DRB1 alleles having the most associated TCRs and HLA-C alleles having the fewest. The study listed approximately 150 TCR beta chains as associated with cytomegalovirus. Three of the identified cytomegalovirus-associated TCR beta chains were confirmed in vitro to be specific for cytomegalovirus antigens. According to the authors, the approach could potentially be generalized to other disease states and immunological phenotypes. A later genetic analysis reported fewer N-insertions in productive TCRs among donors in an Asian-associated ancestry cluster than the approximately 700-donor mean. According to a later analysis, parvovirus B19, influenza, CMV and Epstein-Barr virus appeared linked to several top co-occurrence clusters. In a later analysis, HLA-associated TCR beta chains showed more clonal expansion and lower generation probabilities than non-associated chains that were equally common. Linkage disequilibrium might explain the correlated functional status among segregating V segments, but an unknown experimental factor could not be excluded. A further reported finding was that TCR beta sequences accurately predicted the HLA-A and HLA-B alleles for most subjects in the first cohort. While some public TCRs were present in many individuals, most TCR sequences turned up only very rarely across donors. Cytomegalovirus status was reported to be diagnosed by the classifier with high specificity and sensitivity in both the original and validation cohorts. Because HLA typing was unavailable for some donors at each locus, only the typed subset was used in association tests. Strong co-occurrence of HLA alleles, especially DR and DQ, made assigning TCR associations to individual alleles difficult. An association between a missense DCLRE1C variant and V-gene and J-gene trimming of TCR beta chains was found in a later genetic analysis and replicated in an independent cohort. This cohort had only TCR beta chains sequenced, and the lack of alpha or paired-chain data limited which features could be detected. At a false discovery rate of 0.05, a later analysis linked under 20,000 TCR beta sequences to specific HLA alleles. Because counts were too low, about 15 rarely observed V segments, including chromosome 9 orphons, were left out of the earlier analysis of 500 to 650 of the donors. Immune exposure information for the cohort was limited to CMV serostatus. A later analysis found that most CMV-associated TCR beta chains appeared HLA-restricted, with HLA associations seemingly driven largely by CMV exposure. The presence/absence analyses assumed that sequencing depth was roughly uniform across donors, and that assumption may not be true. Some IMGT-functional V segments, including TRBV6-2 and TRBV6-3, could not be told apart with the 87-base-pair reads, so those segments were excluded. The sequencing pipeline was judged likely to have produced a cluster of highly shared sequence variants as a technical artifact. In an earlier analysis of around 600 of the donors, most TCR beta V segments appeared in productive rearrangements about 87% or about 30% of the time, broadly matching IMGT annotations.

The library was generated by the immunoSEQ multiplex PCR assay. For the multiplex PCR, a mixture combining 60 forward primers for TCR Vbeta segments and 13 reverse primers for TCR Jbeta segments was used. The CDR3 region of rearranged TCR beta genes was amplified from genomic DNA with a multiplex PCR assay. The Illumina HiSeq System was used to sequence the amplified TCR beta libraries as 87-base-pair reads. Turning to the authors' computational methods: A later analysis counted tens of millions of unique TCR beta chains across the approximately 700 repertoires, and roughly 9.9 million of these chains were shared by at least two donors. Raw reads were error-corrected and collapsed into unique sequences with a nearest-neighbor algorithm that merged closely related sequences to remove PCR and sequencing errors. CDR3 sequences were aligned to IMGT reference sequences to assign V, D and J gene segments. Each retained sequence needed at least a six-nucleotide match to both a V gene segment and a J gene segment. A rearrangement counted as productive if the CDR3 had no stop codons and remained in frame with V and J, and every other rearrangement counted as non-productive. Following IMGT convention, CDR3 was defined as the stretch from the second conserved V-encoded cysteine up to the conserved J-encoded phenylalanine. Sequences without an unambiguous match to a single V gene segment were excluded from the earlier analysis of about 640 of the donors. An earlier analysis of 587 of the donors called V segments functional above 56.7% productive rearrangements and segregating when the between-donor standard deviation exceeded 5%. A statistical classification framework was built to diagnose cytomegalovirus status from the catalog of TCR beta chain sequences. V and J gene assignment, in a later analysis, came from comparing TCR nucleotide sequences with IMGT/GENE-DB human TR gene sequences. Using the TCRdist pipeline, a later analysis assigned CDR3 sequences along with most-parsimonious VDJ recombination scenarios. In a later analysis, each TCR beta chain was defined by its CDR3 amino acid sequence together with its V-gene family, and reads without a unique V-gene family were excluded. A later analysis removed roughly 590 highly shared, low-generation-probability nucleotide sequences to deal with suspected cross-contamination and a sequencing artifact. In a later analysis, a clonal expansion index for each public chain was calculated from normalized within-repertoire ranks of inferred template counts. A later analysis computed generation probabilities with a VDJ recombination model fitted to out-of-frame rearrangements, and checked the results against IGoR. In a later analysis, TCR-TCR, TCR-HLA and TCR-CMV co-occurrence was scored with hypergeometric tests, and a repertoire-size bias correction was applied to TCR pairs. A later analysis estimated false discovery rates by permuting HLA or CMV assignments 20 times. A later analysis grouped co-occurring TCRs with DBSCAN, adding TCRdist sequence similarity when clustering within HLA-allele-positive subsets. For co-occurrence clustering, repertoires with fewer than 30,000 or more than 120,000 public chains were excluded, along with a handful of repertoires with anomalous nucleotide sharing. TCRdb limited this immuneACCESS table to in-frame rearrangements with V and J called. A share of clones is missing; checked studies link under half to unresolved V genes, and the rest is unexplained. The V and J calls and clone size are taken from that table; D and trimming were inferred from the DNA. This sample gives roughly 260,000 clones in total; about 83% of them show up just once. The leading ten clones occupy 2% to 2.5% of the sample.

Points on this clone: Its antigen has not been determined. No base-level quality is on record; no much larger clone is a single base apart.

Sequenced: PBMCs. The TCR comes from a woman aged 40 to 50 in good health and CMV-seropositive. Rearrangement joined TRBV5-1 to TRBJ2-7; perhaps TRBD1 is the D gene, with 7 bases matching. The CDR3 has the sequence CASSQQGRERAEQYF. The DNA sequence is given as TGCGCCAGCAGCCAACAGGGGCGGGAACGGGCCGAGCAGTACTTC.